A selection of T cell receptor beta chains follows, all from one sample in a study of cytomegalovirus exposure and HLA in healthy donors. Measured with immunoSEQ multiplex PCR; TCRdb has only the in-frame clones, and not every one. The data show some 110,000 clones, around 84% seen once. The sequencing input was PBMCs. These receptors originate from a man aged 30 to 45 in good health and CMV-seronegative. Each CDR3 is given with its conserved first and last residue. Each record gives: clone size, V gene, J gene, D gene, CDR3 DNA, CDR3 protein. The D gene is left open where the match is weak. The size entry is marked missing in some rows and otherwise reads once, few, many or a size class.

-	TRBV7-9	TRBJ1-2	-	TGTGCCAGCAGTAAGGACAGCGTAGGTGGCTACACCTTC	CASSKDSVGGYTF
-	TRBV19	TRBJ2-6	-	TGTGCCAGTAGTCCCACCCCCAACAGGGCTCATCTCTCTGGGGCCAACGTCCTGACTTTC	CASSPTPNRAHLSGANVLTF
-	TRBV5-8	TRBJ1-2	TRBD1	TGTGCCAGCAGCCGACCAGGGGGCATTGGCTACACCTTC	CASSRPGGIGYTF
-	TRBV5-4	TRBJ1-3	TRBD1	TGTGCCAGCAGCCGTGGGACAGCCTCTGGAAACACCATATATTTT	CASSRGTASGNTIYF
-	TRBV10-2	TRBJ1-2	-	TGCGCCAGCAGTGTCAGACTATTTAGGTATGGCTACACCTTC	CASSVRLFRYGYTF
-	TRBV6-5	TRBJ1-4	TRBD1	TGTGCCAGGATGGACAGGCTTAATGAAAAACTGTTTTTT	CARMDRLNEKLFF
-	TRBV19	TRBJ2-5	TRBD1	TGTGCCAGTAGCGGACAGGGGGCTCGGTTGGAGACCCAGTACTTC	CASSGQGARLETQYF
-	TRBV11-2	TRBJ2-3	TRBD2	TGTGCCAGCAGCCCCGGTTCCGCTAGCGGGGGGGAAGCAGATACGCAGTATTTT	CASSPGSASGGEADTQYF
-	TRBV7-9	TRBJ2-7	-	TGTGCCAGCAGCTTATCCTACAGGCGAACCTACGAGCAGTACTTC	CASSLSYRRTYEQYF
-	TRBV10-3	TRBJ2-5	-	TGTGCCATCAGTGAGTCTCCTGAGACCCAGTACTTC	CAISESPETQYF
-	TRBV19	TRBJ2-3	TRBD2	TGTGCCAGTAGTCTCCTAGCGGGATTTTCAGATACGCAGTATTTT	CASSLLAGFSDTQYF
-	TRBV5-1	TRBJ1-1	-	TGCGCCAGCAAGTCTCAAAGGGTTGGAGGCACTGAAGCTTTCTTT	CASKSQRVGGTEAFF
-	TRBV6-1	TRBJ2-7	-	TGTGCCAGCAGCCCCTGGATTGGGGCATACGAGCAGTACTTC	CASSPWIGAYEQYF
-	TRBV19	TRBJ1-5	TRBD1	TGTGCCAGTAGTACCCGACAGGGTAATCAGCCCCAGCATTTT	CASSTRQGNQPQHF
-	TRBV10-3	TRBJ2-3	TRBD2	TGTGCCATCAGGGGCCTAGCGGAGATAGATACGCAGTATTTT	CAIRGLAEIDTQYF
-	TRBV5-4	TRBJ2-7	TRBD1	TGTGCCAGCAGCTCCGGACAGGGCTACGAGCAGTACTTC	CASSSGQGYEQYF
-	TRBV5-4	TRBJ1-5	TRBD1	TGTGCCAGCAGCTTGGACAGGGGAAGCAATCAGCCCCAGCATTTT	CASSLDRGSNQPQHF
once	TRBV4-1	TRBJ2-2	TRBD2	TGCGCCAGCAGCCAAGATCGGTCCAACGGGGGGGCCGGGGAGCTGTTTTTT	CASSQDRSNGGAGELFF
-	TRBV28	TRBJ2-3	TRBD2	TGTGGGTGCGGGACTAGCGGGAGGTACGCAGATACGCAGTATTTT	CGCGTSGRYADTQYF
-	TRBV18	TRBJ2-2	TRBD1	TGTGCCAGCTCACCAATGAGTATCGGACAGGGGGACACCGGGGAGCTGTTTTTT	CASSPMSIGQGDTGELFF
few	TRBV27	TRBJ1-5	-	TGTGCCAGCAGTTTATACAGGGATAGCAATCAGCCCCAGCATTTT	CASSLYRDSNQPQHF
-	TRBV7-2	TRBJ1-6	-	TGTGCCAGCAGCCTCGAATACCGGACAGTTGGCTCACCCCTCCACTTT	CASSLEYRTVGSPLHF
few	TRBV6-5	TRBJ1-6	-	TGTGCCAGCAGTTATCAGGAGGGGACCGGTAATTCACCCCTCCACTTT	CASSYQEGTGNSPLHF
-	TRBV2	TRBJ2-7	TRBD2	TGTGCCAGCAGTGGCGGACTAGCGGGAGGCGCCTACGAGCAGTACTTC	CASSGGLAGGAYEQYF
few	TRBV4-3	TRBJ2-3	TRBD2	TGCGCCAGCAGCCAAGATTGGAAAAATAGCGGGAGATACCGAGATACGCAGTATTTT	CASSQDWKNSGRYRDTQYF
-	TRBV21-1	TRBJ1-4	-	TGTGCCAGCAGCAAACGGGAGGCGGGTGCCTCTATTCATGAAAAACTGTTTTTT	CASSKREAGASIHEKLFF
-	TRBV28	TRBJ2-7	TRBD1	TGTGCCAGCAGTACAGGGGGTGGCTACGAGCAGTACTTC	CASSTGGGYEQYF
-	TRBV14	TRBJ2-7	TRBD1	TGTGCCAGCAGCCAACCTCGACAGGGATGGGGCGAGCAGTACTTC	CASSQPRQGWGEQYF
-	TRBV9	TRBJ2-2	TRBD1	TGTGCCAGCAGCGCCGGGACAGCCAAGGCCGGGGAGCTGTTTTTT	CASSAGTAKAGELFF